This T cell receptor (beta chain) comes out of a study of CD8+ T cells in alopecia areata. Overall study context: A 6-month period off drug followed tofacitinib, which lasted 6 to 18 months.

Sequencing relied on a cDNA template that was reverse transcribed from extracted RNA. The method was immunoSEQ multiplex PCR; TCRdb's version includes in-frame clones alone and lacks a portion of them. The sample has roughly 250,000 clones, approximately 61% seen once; the top ten hold around 1.2%. V lost 4 bases, J lost 4 bases, and 13 bases lay in between. Germline CDR1 and CDR2: SQVTM and ANQGSEA. The CDR3 totals 13 residues. Note on this clone: Its antigen is unknown.

Cell sorting on a FACSAria was used to separate CD4+ and CD8+ T cells from the PBMCs. Whole-study results and caveats: Resident alphabeta T-cell populations of normal skin are likewise subject to sequencing in scalp samples.

The sequence derives from a human donor with alopecia areata. The sequenced sample was CD4+ T cells sorted from blood, obtained at week 0. J is TRBJ1-2 and V is TRBV29-1; D gene uncertain. The CDR3 nucleotides are TGCAGCGTTGCAGAACATTCCTCCTATGGCTACACCTTC. It is translated as CSVAEHSSYGYTF.